Each of the 6 T cell receptor beta chains below was sequenced from the same sample in a study of T cell changes during pregnancy in multiple sclerosis. TCRdb's table, derived via immunoSEQ multiplex PCR, lists solely in-frame clones and lacks some. The sample lists under 85,000 clones, around nine tenths occurring once. Source: CD4+ T cells from peripheral blood mononuclear cells, taken in the third trimester of pregnancy. The receptors here all came from a female donor in good health, enrolled as a control in a pregnancy study.

The chain carries TRBV2 and TRBJ1-1; D is unresolved. V dropped 4 bases and J dropped 1 base, with 16 bases sitting between them. Germline V gene lookup returns CDR1 SNHLY and CDR2 FYNNEI. The CDR3 loop spans 16 amino acids. The CDR3 spells CASSGHGSPTNTEAFF. CDR3 DNA sequence: TGTGCCAGCAGTGGGCATGGGAGTCCCACGAACACTGAAGCTTTCTTT.

A word on this clone: The junction does not match germline at one end; this may be a read error. The V call is TRBV7-7, the J call TRBJ2-1; 12 bases are a match to TRBD2. The CDR3 totals 15 residues. From germline, CDR1 is SSHAT and CDR2 FNYEAQ (reference sequence). The CDR3 DNA reads as TGTGCTAGCAGCCTGACTAGCGGGGGCTCCAATGAGCAGTTCTTC. Translating gives CASSLTSGGSNEQFF.

This chain links TRBV9 with TRBJ1-4, with D perhaps TRBD1 (6 bases). The germline V gene has CDR1 SGDLS and CDR2 YYNGEE. Between the trimmed V and J ends, which lost 3 bases and 5 bases, there was a span of 14 bases. The CDR3 contains 15 residues. CDR3 DNA sequence: TGTGCCAGCAGCGCCCTGGGACAACGAAATGAAAAACTGTTTTTT. Its translation: CASSALGQRNEKLFF.

This chain connects TRBV27 to TRBJ2-5; TRBD2 matches 16 bases. V was pared by 4 bases and J by 0 bases, with 5 bases of the junction left unmatched. The CDR3 is 18 residues long. Germline V gene data show CDR1 as MNHEY and CDR2 as SMNVEV (reference sequence). As DNA, the CDR3 is TGTGCCAGCAGTTCGACGGGACTAGCGGGGGGGTACCAAGAGACCCAGTACTTC. Translated: CASSSTGLAGGYQETQYF.

This clone was seen a handful of times. The rearrangement joins TRBV19 to TRBJ1-5; TRBD1 matches at 7 bases. Germline trimming cut 5 bases from V and 7 bases from J; bases unmatched to any gene: 8. The CDR3 is made up of 14 amino acids. Germline CDR1 reads LNHDA; CDR2 reads SQIVND (reference sequence). As DNA, the CDR3 is TGTGCCAGTAGTGTGGGACAGCTGGGGCAGCCCCAGCATTTT. Translation gives CASSVGQLGQPQHF.

The J gene is TRBJ2-3, the V gene TRBV7-2; TRBD2 agrees at 8 bases. Germline V gives CDR1 SGHTA, CDR2 FQGNSA. J was trimmed by 4 bases and V by 6 bases; bases with no gene match: 6. The CDR3 spans 14 residues. The CDR3 DNA sequence: TGTGCCAGCAGAGGCGGGGGGTTATCAGATACGCAGTATTTT. Protein: CASRGGGLSDTQYF.